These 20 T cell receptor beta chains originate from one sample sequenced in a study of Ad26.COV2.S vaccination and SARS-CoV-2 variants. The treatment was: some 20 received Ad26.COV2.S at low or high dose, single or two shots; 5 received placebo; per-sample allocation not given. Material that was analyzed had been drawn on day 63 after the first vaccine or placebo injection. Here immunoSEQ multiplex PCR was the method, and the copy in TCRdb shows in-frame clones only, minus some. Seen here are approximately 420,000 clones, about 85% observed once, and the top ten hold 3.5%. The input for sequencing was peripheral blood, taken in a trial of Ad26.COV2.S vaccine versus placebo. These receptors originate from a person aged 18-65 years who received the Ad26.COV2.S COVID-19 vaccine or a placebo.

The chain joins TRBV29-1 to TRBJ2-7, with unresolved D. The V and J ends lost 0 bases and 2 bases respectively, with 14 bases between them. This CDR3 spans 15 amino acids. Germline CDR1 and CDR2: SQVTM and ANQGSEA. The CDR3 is CSVEESRHDTYEQYF. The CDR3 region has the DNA TGCAGCGTTGAAGAATCTCGACACGATACCTACGAGCAGTACTTC.

CDR3 protein: CASSSLAGVANEQFF. CDR3 in DNA: TGCGCCAGCAGCTCCCTAGCGGGGGTAGCAAATGAGCAGTTCTTC. V and J are TRBV5-1 and TRBJ2-1; 10 positions match TRBD2. This CDR3 is built from 15 residues. Looked up from germline, CDR1 is SGHRS and CDR2 is YFSETQ. Losses at the gene ends were 3 bases for V and 7 bases for J; bases not matched to a gene: 7.

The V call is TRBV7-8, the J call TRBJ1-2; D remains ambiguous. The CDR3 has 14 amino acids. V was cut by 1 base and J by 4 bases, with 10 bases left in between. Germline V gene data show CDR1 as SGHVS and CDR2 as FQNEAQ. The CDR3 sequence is CASSLVSDTYGYTF. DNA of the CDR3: TGTGCCAGCAGCTTAGTCTCAGATACCTATGGCTACACCTTC.

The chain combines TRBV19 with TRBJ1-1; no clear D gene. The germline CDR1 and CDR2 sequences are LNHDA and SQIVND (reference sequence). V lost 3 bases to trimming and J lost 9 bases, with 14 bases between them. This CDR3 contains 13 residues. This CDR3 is CASSMWRGGKAFF. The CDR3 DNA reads TGTGCCAGTAGTATGTGGCGGGGAGGTAAAGCTTTCTTT.

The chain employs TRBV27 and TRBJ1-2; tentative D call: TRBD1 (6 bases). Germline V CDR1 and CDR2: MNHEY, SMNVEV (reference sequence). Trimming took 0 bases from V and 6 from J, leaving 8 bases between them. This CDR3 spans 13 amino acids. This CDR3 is CASSLSQGNGYTF. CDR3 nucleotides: TGTGCCAGCAGTTTATCCCAGGGGAATGGCTACACCTTC.

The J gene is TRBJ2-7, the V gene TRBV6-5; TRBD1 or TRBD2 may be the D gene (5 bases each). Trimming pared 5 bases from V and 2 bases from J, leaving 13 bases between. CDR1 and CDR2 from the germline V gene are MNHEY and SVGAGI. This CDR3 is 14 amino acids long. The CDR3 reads CASSPWRGAYEQYF. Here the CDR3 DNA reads TGTGCCAGCAGTCCGTGGAGAGGGGCCTACGAGCAGTACTTC.

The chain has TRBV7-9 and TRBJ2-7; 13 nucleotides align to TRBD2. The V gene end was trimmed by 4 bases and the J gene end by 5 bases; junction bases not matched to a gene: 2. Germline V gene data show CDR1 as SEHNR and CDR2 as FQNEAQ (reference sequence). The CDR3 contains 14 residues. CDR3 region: CASSSLAGGNEQYF. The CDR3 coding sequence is TGTGCCAGCAGCTCACTAGCGGGGGGGAACGAGCAGTACTTC.

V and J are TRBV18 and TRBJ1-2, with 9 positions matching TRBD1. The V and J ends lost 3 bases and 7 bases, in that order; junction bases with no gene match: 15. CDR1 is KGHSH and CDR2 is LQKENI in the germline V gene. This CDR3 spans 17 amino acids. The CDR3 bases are TGTGCCAGCTCACCGACGGAAACAGGGGGCTTTATTTCTGGCTACACCTTC. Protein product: CASSPTETGGFISGYTF.

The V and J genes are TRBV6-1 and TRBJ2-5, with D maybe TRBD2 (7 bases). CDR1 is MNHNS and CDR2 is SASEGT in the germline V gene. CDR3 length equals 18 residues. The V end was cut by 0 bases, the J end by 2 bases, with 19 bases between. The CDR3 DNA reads TGTGCCAGCAGTGAAGCGCTTCTTTGGGGGGGCCGTCAAGAGACCCAGTACTTC. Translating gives CASSEALLWGGRQETQYF.

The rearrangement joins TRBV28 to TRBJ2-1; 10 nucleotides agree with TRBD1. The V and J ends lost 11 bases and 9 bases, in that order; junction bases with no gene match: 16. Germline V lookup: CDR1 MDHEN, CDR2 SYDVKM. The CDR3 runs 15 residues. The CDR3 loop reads CAGCPDRGPGGEQFF. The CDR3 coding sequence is TGTGCCGGGTGTCCCGACAGGGGGCCAGGGGGTGAGCAGTTCTTC.

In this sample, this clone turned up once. CDR3 region: CASSPPLRAGGNTIYF. The CDR3 coding sequence is TGTGCCAGCTCACCACCGCTCAGGGCGGGAGGAAACACCATATATTTT. The genes are TRBV18 and TRBJ1-3, with D perhaps matching TRBD1 (5 bases). This CDR3 spans 16 amino acids. The V gene's germline CDR1 is KGHSH and CDR2 LQKENI. The V and J ends lost 0 bases and 4 bases respectively, with 13 bases between them.

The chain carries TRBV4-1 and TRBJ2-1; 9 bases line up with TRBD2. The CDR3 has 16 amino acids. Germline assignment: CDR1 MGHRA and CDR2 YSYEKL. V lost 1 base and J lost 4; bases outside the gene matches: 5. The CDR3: CASSQGTSVGYNEQFF. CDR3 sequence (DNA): TGCGCCAGCAGCCAAGGGACTAGCGTAGGATACAATGAGCAGTTCTTC.

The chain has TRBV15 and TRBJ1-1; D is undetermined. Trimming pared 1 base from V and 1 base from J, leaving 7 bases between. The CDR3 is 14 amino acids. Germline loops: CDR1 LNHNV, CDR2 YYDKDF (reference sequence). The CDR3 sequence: CATSRVQKNTEAFF. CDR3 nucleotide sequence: TGTGCCACCAGCAGAGTACAGAAGAACACTGAAGCTTTCTTT. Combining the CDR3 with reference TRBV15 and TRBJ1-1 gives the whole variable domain DAMVIQNPRYQVTQFGKPVTLSCSQTLNHNVMYWYQQKSSQAPKLLFHYYDKDFNNEADTPDNFQSRRPNTSFCFLDIRSPGLGDTAMYLCATSRVQKNTEAFFGQGTRLTVV.

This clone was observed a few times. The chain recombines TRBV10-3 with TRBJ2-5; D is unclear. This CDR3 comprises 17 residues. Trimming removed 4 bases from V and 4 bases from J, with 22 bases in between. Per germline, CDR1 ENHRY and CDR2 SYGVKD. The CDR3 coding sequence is TGTGCCATCAGTGTCTTGGGCGGCGTCGGAACCTTAGAGACCCAGTACTTC. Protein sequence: CAISVLGGVGTLETQYF.

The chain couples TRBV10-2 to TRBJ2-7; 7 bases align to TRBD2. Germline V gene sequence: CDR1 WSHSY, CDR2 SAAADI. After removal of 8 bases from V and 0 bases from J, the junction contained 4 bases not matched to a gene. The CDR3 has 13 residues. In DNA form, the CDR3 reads TGCGCCAGCGAATCGGGGGGCTCCTACGAGCAGTACTTC. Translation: CASESGGSYEQYF.

As DNA, the CDR3 is TGCAGTGCTGGCCTCCGGGAGACCCAGTACTTC. Translation gives CSAGLRETQYF. The chain carries TRBV20-1 and TRBJ2-5; D uncertain. Trimming took 5 bases from V and 5 from J, leaving 9 bases between them. The CDR3 is made up of 11 amino acids. Germline CDR1 reads DFQATT; CDR2 reads SNEGSKA (reference sequence).

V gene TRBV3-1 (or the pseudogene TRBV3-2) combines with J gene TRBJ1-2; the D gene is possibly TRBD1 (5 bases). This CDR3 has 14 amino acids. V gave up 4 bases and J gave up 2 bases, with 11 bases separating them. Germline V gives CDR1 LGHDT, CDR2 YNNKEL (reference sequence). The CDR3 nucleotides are TGTGCCAGCAGCCTCTGGGACGCCAACTATGGCTACACCTTC. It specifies CASSLWDANYGYTF.

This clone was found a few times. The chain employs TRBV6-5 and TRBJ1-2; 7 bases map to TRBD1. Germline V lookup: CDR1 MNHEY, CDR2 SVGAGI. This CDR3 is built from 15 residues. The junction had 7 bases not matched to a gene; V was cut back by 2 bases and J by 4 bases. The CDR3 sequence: CASSYLPDRVYGYTF. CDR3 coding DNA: TGTGCCAGCAGTTACCTCCCCGACAGGGTCTATGGCTACACCTTC.

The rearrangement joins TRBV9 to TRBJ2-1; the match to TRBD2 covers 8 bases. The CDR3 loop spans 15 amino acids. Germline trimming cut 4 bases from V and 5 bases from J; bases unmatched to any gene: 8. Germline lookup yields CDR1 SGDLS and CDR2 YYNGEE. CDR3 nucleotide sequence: TGTGCCAGCAGCCCCCGAGCAGCGGGGGACAATGAGCAGTTCTTC. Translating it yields CASSPRAAGDNEQFF.

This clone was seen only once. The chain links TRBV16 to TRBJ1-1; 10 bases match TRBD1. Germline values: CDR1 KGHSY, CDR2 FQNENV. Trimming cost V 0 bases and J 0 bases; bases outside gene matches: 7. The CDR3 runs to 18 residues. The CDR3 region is CASSQSTGGMGMNTEAFF. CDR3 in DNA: TGTGCCAGCAGCCAATCGACAGGGGGCATGGGCATGAACACTGAAGCTTTCTTT.